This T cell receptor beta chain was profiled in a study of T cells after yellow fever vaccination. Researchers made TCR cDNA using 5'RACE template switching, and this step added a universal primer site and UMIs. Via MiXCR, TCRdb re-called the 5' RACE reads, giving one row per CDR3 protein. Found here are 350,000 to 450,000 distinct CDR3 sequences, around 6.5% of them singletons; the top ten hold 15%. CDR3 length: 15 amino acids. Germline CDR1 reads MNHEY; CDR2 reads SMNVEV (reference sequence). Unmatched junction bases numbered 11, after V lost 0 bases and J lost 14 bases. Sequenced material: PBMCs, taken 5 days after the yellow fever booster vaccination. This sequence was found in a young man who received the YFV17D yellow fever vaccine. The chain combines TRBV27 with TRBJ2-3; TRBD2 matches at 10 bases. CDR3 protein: CASSLSISSGSTAYF. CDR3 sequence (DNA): TGTGCCAGCAGTTTATCGATTTCTAGCGGGAGTACGGCGTATTTT.